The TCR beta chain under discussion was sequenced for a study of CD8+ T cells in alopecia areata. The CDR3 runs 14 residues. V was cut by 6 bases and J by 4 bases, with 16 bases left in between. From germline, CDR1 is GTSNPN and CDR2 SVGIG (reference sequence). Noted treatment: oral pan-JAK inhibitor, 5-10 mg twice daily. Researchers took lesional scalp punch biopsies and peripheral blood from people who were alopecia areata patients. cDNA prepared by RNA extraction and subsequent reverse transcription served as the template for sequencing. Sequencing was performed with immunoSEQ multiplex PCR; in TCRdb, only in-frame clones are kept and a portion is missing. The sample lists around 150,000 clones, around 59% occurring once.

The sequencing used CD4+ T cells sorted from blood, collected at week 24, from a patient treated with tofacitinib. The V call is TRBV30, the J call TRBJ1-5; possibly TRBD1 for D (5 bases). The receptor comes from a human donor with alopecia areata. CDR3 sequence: CACTPGTRNQPQHF. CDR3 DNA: TGTGCCTGTACCCCCGGGACCAGAAATCAGCCCCAGCATTTT.